This T cell receptor beta chain is drawn from a study of cytomegalovirus exposure and HLA in healthy donors. In the case of this clone: The sample has other DNA sequences that encode this CDR3 too.

V lost 10 bases, J lost 4 bases, and 16 bases lay in between. Germline CDR1 is SEHNR and CDR2 is FQNEAQ (reference sequence). This CDR3 is 13 amino acids long. Use of 60 Vbeta and 13 Jbeta primers characterized the PCR. Profiled with immunoSEQ multiplex PCR; TCRdb holds only in-frame clones, not every one. The table records roughly 80,000 clones, 67% of them present only once. Material: PBMCs. This chain joins TRBV7-9 and TRBJ1-1; no definite D call. The origin of this receptor is a woman in her forties or fifties in good health and CMV-seropositive. CDR3 nucleotides: TGTGCCATTACGACCGATTCGGGCACTGAAGCTTTCTTT. It specifies CAITTDSGTEAFF.